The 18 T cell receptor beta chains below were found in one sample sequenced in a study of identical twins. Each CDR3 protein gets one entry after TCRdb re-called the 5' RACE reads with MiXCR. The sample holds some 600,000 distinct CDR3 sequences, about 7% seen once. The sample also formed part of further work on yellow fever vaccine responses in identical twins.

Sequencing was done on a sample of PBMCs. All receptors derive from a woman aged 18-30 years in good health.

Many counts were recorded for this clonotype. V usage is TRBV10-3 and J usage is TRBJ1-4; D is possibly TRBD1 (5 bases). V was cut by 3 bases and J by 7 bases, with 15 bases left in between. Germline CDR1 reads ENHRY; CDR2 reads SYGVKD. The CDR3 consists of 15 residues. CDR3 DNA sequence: TGTGCCATCAGTGAAGGGAACGGACAAGGTGAAAAACTGTTTTTT. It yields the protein CAISEGNGQGEKLFF.

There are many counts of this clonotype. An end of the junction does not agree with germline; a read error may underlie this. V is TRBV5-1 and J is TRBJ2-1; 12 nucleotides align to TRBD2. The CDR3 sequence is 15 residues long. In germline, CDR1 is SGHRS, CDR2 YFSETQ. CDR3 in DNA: TGTGCCAGCAGCTTGAGACTAGCGGGAGACAATGAGCAGTTCTTC. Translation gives CASSLRLAGDNEQFF. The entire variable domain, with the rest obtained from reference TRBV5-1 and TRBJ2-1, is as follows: KAGVTQTPRYLIKTRGQQVTLSCSPISGHRSVSWYQQTPGQGLQFLFEYFSETQRNKGNFPGRFSGRQFSNSRSEMNVSTLELGDSALYLCASSLRLAGDNEQFFGPGTRLTVL.

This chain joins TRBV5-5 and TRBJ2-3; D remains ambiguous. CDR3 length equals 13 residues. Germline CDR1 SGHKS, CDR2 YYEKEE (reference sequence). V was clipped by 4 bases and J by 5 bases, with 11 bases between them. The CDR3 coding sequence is TGTGCCAGCAGCCCTCTATGGAGAGATACGCAGTATTTT. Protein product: CASSPLWRDTQYF.

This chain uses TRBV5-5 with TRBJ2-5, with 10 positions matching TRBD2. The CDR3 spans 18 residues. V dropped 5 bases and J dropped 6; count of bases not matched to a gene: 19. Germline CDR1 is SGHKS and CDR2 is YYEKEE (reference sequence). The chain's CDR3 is CASRPFTSGASYLQTQYF. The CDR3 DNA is TGTGCCAGCAGGCCTTTCACTAGCGGGGCGTCCTACCTCCAGACCCAGTACTTC.

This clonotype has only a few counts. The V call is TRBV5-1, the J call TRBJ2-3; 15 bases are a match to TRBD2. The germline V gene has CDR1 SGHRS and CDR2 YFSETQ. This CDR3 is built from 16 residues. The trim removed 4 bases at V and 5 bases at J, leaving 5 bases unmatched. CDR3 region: CASSPGGLAGGDTQYF. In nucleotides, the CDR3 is TGCGCCAGCAGCCCTGGGGGACTAGCGGGAGGAGATACGCAGTATTTT.

The CDR3 loop reads CASSLASSSGRQETQYF. CDR3 nucleotides: TGCGCCAGCAGCTTGGCCTCGTCTAGCGGGCGCCAAGAGACCCAGTACTTC. J is TRBJ2-5 and V is TRBV5-1, with 8 bases fitting TRBD2. Per the germline V gene, CDR1 is SGHRS and CDR2 is YFSETQ. V lost 0 bases and J lost 1; bases outside the gene matches: 8. The CDR3 is made up of 17 amino acids. The complete variable domain, with remaining parts taken from reference TRBV5-1 and TRBJ2-5, reads KAGVTQTPRYLIKTRGQQVTLSCSPISGHRSVSWYQQTPGQGLQFLFEYFSETQRNKGNFPGRFSGRQFSNSRSEMNVSTLELGDSALYLCASSLASSSGRQETQYFGPGTRLLVL.

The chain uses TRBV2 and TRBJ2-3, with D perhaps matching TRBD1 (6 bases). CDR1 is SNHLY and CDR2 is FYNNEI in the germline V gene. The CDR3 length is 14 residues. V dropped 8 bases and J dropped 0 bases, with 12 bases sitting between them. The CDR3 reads CASEKDRSTDTQYF. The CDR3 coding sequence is TGTGCCAGCGAGAAGGACAGAAGCACAGATACGCAGTATTTT.

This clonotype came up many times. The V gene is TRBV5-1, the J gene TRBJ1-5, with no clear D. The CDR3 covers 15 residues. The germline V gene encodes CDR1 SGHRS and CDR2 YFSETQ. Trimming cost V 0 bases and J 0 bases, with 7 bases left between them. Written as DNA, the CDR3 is TGCGCCAGCAGCTTGGGTGGGGATAGCAATCAGCCCCAGCATTTT. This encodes CASSLGGDSNQPQHF.

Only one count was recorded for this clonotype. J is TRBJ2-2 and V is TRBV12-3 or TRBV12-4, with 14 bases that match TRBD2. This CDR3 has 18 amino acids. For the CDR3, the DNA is TGTACCATCTGTCCCGGACTAGCGGGAGGAGGTGGGACCGGGGAGCTGTTTTTT. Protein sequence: CTICPGLAGGGGTGELFF.

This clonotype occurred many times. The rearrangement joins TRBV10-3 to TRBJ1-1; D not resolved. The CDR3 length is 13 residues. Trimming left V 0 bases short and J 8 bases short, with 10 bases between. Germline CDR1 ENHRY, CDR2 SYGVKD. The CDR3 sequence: CAISESLATEAFF. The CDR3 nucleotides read TGTGCCATCAGTGAGTCGTTGGCCACGGAAGCTTTCTTT.

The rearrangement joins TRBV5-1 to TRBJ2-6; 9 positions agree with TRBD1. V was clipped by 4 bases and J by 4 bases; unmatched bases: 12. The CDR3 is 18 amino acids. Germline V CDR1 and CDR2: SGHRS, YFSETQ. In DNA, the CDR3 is TGCGCCAGCAGCCCGAGACAGGGGGGGGCCCTAGGGGCCAACGTCCTGACTTTC. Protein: CASSPRQGGALGANVLTF.

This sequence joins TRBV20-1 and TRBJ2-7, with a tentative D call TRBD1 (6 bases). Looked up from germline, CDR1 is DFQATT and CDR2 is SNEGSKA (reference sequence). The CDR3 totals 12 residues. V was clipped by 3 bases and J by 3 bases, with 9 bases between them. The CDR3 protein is CSARGDNYEQYV. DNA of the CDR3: TGCAGTGCTAGGGGGGACAACTACGAGCAGTACGTC.

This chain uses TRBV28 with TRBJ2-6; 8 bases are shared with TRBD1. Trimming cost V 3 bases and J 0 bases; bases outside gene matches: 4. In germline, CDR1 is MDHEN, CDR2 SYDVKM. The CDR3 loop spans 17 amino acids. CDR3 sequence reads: CASSLTGVISGANVLTF. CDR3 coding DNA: TGTGCCAGCAGTTTGACAGGGGTGATCTCTGGGGCCAACGTCCTGACTTTC. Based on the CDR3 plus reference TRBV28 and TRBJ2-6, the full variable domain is DVKVTQSSRYLVKRTGEKVFLECVQDMDHENMFWYRQDPGLGLRLIYFSYDVKMKEKGDIPEGYSVSREKKERFSLILESASTNQTSMYLCASSLTGVISGANVLTFGAGSRLTVL.

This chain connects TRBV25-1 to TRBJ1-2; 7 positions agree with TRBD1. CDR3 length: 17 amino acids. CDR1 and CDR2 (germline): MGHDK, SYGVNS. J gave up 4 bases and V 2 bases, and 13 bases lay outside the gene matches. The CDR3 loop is CASSETKTGKGGYGYTF. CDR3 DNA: TGTGCCAGCAGTGAAACCAAGACAGGGAAGGGTGGCTATGGCTACACCTTC.

CDR3 loop: CSASPRTGYIDTQYF. The CDR3 DNA follows: TGCAGTGCTAGTCCCCGGACAGGGTATATAGATACGCAGTATTTT. The V and J genes are TRBV20-1 and TRBJ2-3; 8 bases align to TRBD1. V gave up 3 bases and J gave up 5 bases; unmatched junction bases: 10. The CDR3 spans 15 residues. Germline V CDR1 and CDR2: DFQATT, SNEGSKA (reference sequence).

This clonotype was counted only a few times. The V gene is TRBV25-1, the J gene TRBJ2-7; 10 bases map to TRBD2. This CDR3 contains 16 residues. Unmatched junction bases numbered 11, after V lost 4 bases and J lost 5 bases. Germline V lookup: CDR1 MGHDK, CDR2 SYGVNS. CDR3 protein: CASSGGPSGSRDEQYF. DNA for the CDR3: TGTGCCAGCAGTGGGGGGCCTAGCGGGAGCAGAGACGAGCAGTACTTC.

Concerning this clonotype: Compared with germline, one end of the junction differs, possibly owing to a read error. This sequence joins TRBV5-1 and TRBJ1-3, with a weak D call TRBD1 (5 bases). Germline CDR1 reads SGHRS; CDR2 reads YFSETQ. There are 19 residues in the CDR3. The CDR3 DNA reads TGCGCCAGGAGCTCTCGTCCCGGGACGGTTTTCGGCTCTGGAAACACCATATATTTT. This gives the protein CARSSRPGTVFGSGNTIYF.

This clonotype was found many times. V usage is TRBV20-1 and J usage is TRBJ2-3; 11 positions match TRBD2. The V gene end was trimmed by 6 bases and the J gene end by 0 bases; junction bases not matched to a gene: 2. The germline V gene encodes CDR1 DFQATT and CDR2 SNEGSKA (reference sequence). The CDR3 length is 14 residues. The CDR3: CSARTSGSTDTQYF. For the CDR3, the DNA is TGCAGTGCCCGGACTAGCGGGAGCACAGATACGCAGTATTTT.